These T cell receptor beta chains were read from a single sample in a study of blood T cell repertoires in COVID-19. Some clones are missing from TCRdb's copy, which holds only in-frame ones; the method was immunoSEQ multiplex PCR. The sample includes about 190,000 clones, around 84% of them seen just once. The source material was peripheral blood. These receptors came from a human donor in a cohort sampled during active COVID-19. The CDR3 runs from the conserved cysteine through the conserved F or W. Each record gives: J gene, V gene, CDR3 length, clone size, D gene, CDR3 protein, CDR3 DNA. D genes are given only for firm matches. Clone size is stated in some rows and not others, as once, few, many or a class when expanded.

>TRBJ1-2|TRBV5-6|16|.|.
CASSLPSGVSSDGYTF
TGTGCCAGCAGCTTGCCGTCCGGGGTTTCGTCTGATGGCTACACCTTC
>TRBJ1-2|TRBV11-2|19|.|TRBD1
CASSLVLSGDRGVNYGYTF
TGTGCCAGCAGCTTAGTATTATCGGGGGACAGGGGGGTAAACTATGGCTACACCTTC
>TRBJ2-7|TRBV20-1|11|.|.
CSAQRVHEQYF
TGCAGTGCTCAGCGGGTCCACGAGCAGTACTTC
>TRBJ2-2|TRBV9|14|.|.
CASSVAAGTGELFF
TGTGCCAGCAGCGTAGCGGCGGGCACCGGGGAGCTGTTTTTT
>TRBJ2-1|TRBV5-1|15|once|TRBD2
CASSITSGRYNEQFF
TGCGCCAGCAGCATCACTAGCGGGAGGTACAATGAGCAGTTCTTC
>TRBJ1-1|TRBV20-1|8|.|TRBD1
CKGQGAFF
TGTAAGGGACAGGGGGCTTTCTTT
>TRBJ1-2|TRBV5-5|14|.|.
CASSLDSGRYGYTF
TGTGCCAGCAGCTTAGACAGCGGGCGCTATGGCTACACCTTC
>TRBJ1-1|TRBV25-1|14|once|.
CASSGGVLNTEAFF
TGTGCCAGCAGTGGGGGAGTATTGAACACTGAAGCTTTCTTT
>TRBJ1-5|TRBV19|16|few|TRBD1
CASSIGTGRSNQPQHF
TGTGCCAGTAGTATCGGGACAGGGAGGAGCAATCAGCCCCAGCATTTT
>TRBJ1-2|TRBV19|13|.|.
CASNEGGMRGYTF
TGTGCCAGTAACGAGGGAGGAATGCGTGGCTACACCTTC
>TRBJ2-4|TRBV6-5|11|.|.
CASSWKDNQYF
TGTGCCAGCAGTTGGAAGGACAATCAGTACTTC
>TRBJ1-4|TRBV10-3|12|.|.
CAIRGEGEKLFF
TGTGCCATCCGGGGAGAAGGAGAAAAACTGTTTTTT
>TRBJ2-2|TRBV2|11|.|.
CASSEYGELFF
TGTGCCAGCAGTGAGTACGGGGAGCTGTTTTTT
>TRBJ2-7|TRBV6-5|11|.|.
CASHRLYEQYF
TGTGCCAGCCACCGACTCTACGAGCAGTACTTC
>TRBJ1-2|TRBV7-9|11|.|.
CASSISQGPTF
TGTGCCAGCAGCATCTCACAGGGTCCAACCTTC
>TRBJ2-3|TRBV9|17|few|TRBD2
CASSPGLAGGYRDTQYF
TGTGCCAGCAGCCCGGGACTAGCGGGGGGGTATCGAGATACGCAGTATTTT
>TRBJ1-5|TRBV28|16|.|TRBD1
CASILRGTGDLQPQHF
TGTGCCAGCATCCTAAGGGGGACAGGGGATTTGCAGCCCCAGCATTTT
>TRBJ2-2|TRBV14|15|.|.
CASSPPRVHTGELFF
TGTGCCAGCAGCCCTCCCAGGGTTCACACCGGGGAGCTGTTTTTT
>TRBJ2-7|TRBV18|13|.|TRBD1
CASSRDSNYEQYF
TGTGCCAGCTCCCGGGACAGTAATTACGAGCAGTACTTC
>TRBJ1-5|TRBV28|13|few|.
CASQSQGFQPQHF
TGTGCCAGCCAATCTCAGGGGTTTCAGCCCCAGCATTTT
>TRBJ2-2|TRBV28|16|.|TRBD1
CASSREQGAPGGELFF
TGTGCCAGCAGTCGGGAACAGGGGGCTCCAGGCGGGGAGCTGTTTTTT
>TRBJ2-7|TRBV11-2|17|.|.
CASSPNWGAGGRNEQYF
TGTGCCAGCAGCCCAAATTGGGGGGCAGGGGGTCGGAACGAGCAGTACTTC
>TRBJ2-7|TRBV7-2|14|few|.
CASSLVGQSYEQYF
TGTGCCAGCAGCTTAGTGGGGCAGTCCTACGAGCAGTACTTC
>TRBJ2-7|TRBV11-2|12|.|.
CASSSSSYEQYF
TGTGCCAGCAGCTCGAGCTCCTACGAGCAGTACTTC
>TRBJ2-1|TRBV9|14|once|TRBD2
CASAPSGRAGEQFF
TGTGCCAGCGCCCCTAGCGGGAGGGCCGGGGAGCAGTTCTTC